A single T cell receptor (beta chain) is shown here with its context. This entry comes from a study of blood T cell repertoires in COVID-19. The overall study: Whether acute or convalescent, the COVID-19 samples came from the United States, Italy and Spain. PBMCs, B-cell-depleted T cells, or T cells provided the cDNA or gDNA that made up the material.

The J segment lost 8 bases and the V segment lost 1 base, leaving 5 bases of the junction unmatched. The CDR3 contains 14 residues. CDR1 LGHNA and CDR2 YSLEER come from the germline V gene. In the authors' methods: Reference gene primer amplification in the assay estimated nucleated cell counts. Sequencing was performed with immunoSEQ multiplex PCR; in TCRdb, only in-frame clones are kept and a portion is missing. V and J calls and clone size are those listed in that table; D and trimming were worked out from the DNA. The sample has 59,000 or so clones; approximately 80% are singletons. The sequenced sample consisted of peripheral blood. The V and J genes are TRBV4-3 and TRBJ2-3; 8 bases are a match to TRBD1. The clonotype was recovered from an elderly woman with active or convalescent COVID-19. The CDR3 coding sequence is TGCGCCAGCAGCCAAGGGCAGGGGGCGACTACGCAGTATTTT. Amino acids: CASSQGQGATTQYF.